A single TCR beta chain is shown here with its context. Germline CDR1 PRHDT, CDR2 FYEKMQ (reference sequence). This CDR3 is 14 amino acids long. Trimming at V came to 4 bases and at J to 4 bases, leaving 3 bases not matched to a gene. Data came from immunoSEQ multiplex PCR; TCRdb stores just in-frame clones and leaves some out. The table has approximately 38,000 clones, 90% to 95% seen once. The data were taken from a study of T cell changes during pregnancy in multiple sclerosis. Sequencing used CD8+ T cells from peripheral blood mononuclear cells, obtained in the second trimester of pregnancy. The sequence derives from a female donor with multiple sclerosis, enrolled in a pregnancy study. The chain couples TRBV13 to TRBJ2-7, with 11 positions matching TRBD2. The CDR3 DNA is TGTGCCAGCAGCTCAGGGACTAGCGGATACGAGCAGTACTTC. This gives the protein CASSSGTSGYEQYF.